This T cell receptor beta chain originates from a study of a mutant IDH1 vaccine in newly diagnosed glioma. The table came from immunoSEQ multiplex PCR; TCRdb's copy has only in-frame clones and leaves some out. Here the sample spans roughly 16,000 clones, almost 80% being singletons. As for time point: baseline, week 1 (first vaccination visit). Treatment specified: pre-vaccination baseline after standard-of-care therapy. V gave up 1 base and J gave up 7 bases; unmatched junction bases: 6. The V gene's germline CDR1 is SGHAT and CDR2 FQNNGV. The CDR3 is 14 amino acids. The chain has TRBV11-2 and TRBJ1-1; 7 bases match TRBD1. The sequence came from a middle-aged man with glioma. The starting material was PBMCs, obtained from a glioma patient treated with radiotherapy, temozolomide or both. The CDR3 reads CASSLAQGVIEAFF. The CDR3 DNA is TGTGCCAGCAGCTTAGCCCAGGGGGTAATTGAAGCTTTCTTT.